This T cell receptor beta chain was recorded in a study of blood T cell repertoires in COVID-19. TCRdb keeps only in-frame clones here, not all; method: immunoSEQ multiplex PCR. The profile shows more than 150,000 clones, approximately 82% of them singletons. CDR1 is SGHTA, CDR2 FQGTGA, per germline. The V gene lost 2 bases and the J gene lost 9 bases, with 23 bases spanning the gap. The CDR3 covers 17 residues. The chain employs TRBV7-3 and TRBJ2-1; a weak D match, TRBD2 (6 bases). Sequenced sample: PBMCs or T cells enriched from blood (not recorded which). The TCR originated in a woman in her forties or fifties who had recovered from COVID-19. This CDR3 is CASSLYSVGLYGGEQFF. CDR3 DNA sequence: TGTGCCAGCAGCTTATATAGCGTGGGCCTCTACGGGGGTGAGCAGTTCTTC.